The clone carrying this T cell receptor beta chain was detected many times. Antigen: not known. The sample comes from a study of blood T cells in healthy people across ages. General observations from the study: Shifts in expanded clonotypes may have been confounded by donor CMV status, which was unknown.

Combining a sample-barcoded 5' primer with a J-beta primer mix, a second PCR ran for roughly 6 to 12 cycles. TCRdb recomputed calls from the 5' RACE reads with MiXCR, one row per CDR3 protein. The sample lists around 670,000 distinct CDR3 sequences; under 30% were seen once. From germline, CDR1 is DFQATT and CDR2 SNEGSKA (reference sequence). This CDR3 has 16 amino acids. After removal of 5 bases from V and 2 bases from J, the junction contained 5 bases not matched to a gene. This TCR came from a woman of 80 years or more in good health. This chain joins TRBV20-1 and TRBJ2-1; 14 bases match TRBD2. Sequenced: blood. CDR3 DNA sequence: TGCAGTGCTTGGACTAGCGGGGGGTCCGCCTACAATGAGCAGTTCTTC. Protein sequence: CSAWTSGGSAYNEQFF.